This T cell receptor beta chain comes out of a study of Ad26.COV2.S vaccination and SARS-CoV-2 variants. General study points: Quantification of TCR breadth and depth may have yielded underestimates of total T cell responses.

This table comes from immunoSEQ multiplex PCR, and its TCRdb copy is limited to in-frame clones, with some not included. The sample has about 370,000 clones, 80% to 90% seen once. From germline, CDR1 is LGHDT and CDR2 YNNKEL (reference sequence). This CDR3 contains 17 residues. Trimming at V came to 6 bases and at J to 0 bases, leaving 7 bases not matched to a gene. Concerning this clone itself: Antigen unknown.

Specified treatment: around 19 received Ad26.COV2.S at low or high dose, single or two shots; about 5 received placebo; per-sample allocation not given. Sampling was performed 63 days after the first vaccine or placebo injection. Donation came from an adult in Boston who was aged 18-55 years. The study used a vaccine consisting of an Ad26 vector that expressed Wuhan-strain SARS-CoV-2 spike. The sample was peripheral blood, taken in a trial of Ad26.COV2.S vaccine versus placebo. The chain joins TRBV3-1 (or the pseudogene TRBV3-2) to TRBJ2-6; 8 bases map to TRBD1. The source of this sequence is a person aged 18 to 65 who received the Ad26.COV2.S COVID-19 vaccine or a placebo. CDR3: CASRKTGASSGANVLTF. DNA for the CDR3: TGTGCCAGCAGGAAGACAGGGGCCAGCTCTGGGGCCAACGTCCTGACTTTC.